The rows below give T cell receptor beta chains drawn from one sample of a study of human T cells and chemical hapten exposure. MiXCR, applied by TCRdb to the RACE reads, yields one record per CDR3 protein. The data contain 150,000 to 200,000 distinct CDR3 sequences, approximately 31% of them singletons. This material consisted of whole blood, taken in connection with sensitization to the hapten diphenylcyclopropenone (DPC). Source of these receptors: a woman aged 25-40 years with alopecia areata. Some clones in this sample may be carry-over from other donors' samples. Each CDR3 is given with its conserved first and last residue. Fields, in order: D gene, clone size, V gene, J gene, CDR3 DNA, CDR3 protein. The D gene is left open where the match is weak. Only some rows state a clone size, as once, few, many or a class for expanded clones.

NA	NA	TRBV28	TRBJ1-5	TGTGCCAGCAGTTACTCTTTGGGACCGAATCAGCCCCAGCATTTT	CASSYSLGPNQPQHF
TRBD2	NA	TRBV11-1	TRBJ2-1	TGTGCCAGCAGCTTTTTACTAGCGGGAGTCGTTGAGCAGTTCTTC	CASSFLLAGVVEQFF
TRBD1	few	TRBV5-1	TRBJ1-4	TGCGCCAGCAGCATCCCCCGACAGGGTGGGAATGAAAAACTGTTTTTT	CASSIPRQGGNEKLFF
NA	few	TRBV7-8	TRBJ2-1	TGTGCCAGCAGCTTAGAAGGATGGATCAATGAGCAGTTCTTC	CASSLEGWINEQFF
NA	NA	TRBV7-9	TRBJ2-5	TGTGCCAGCAGCCCCCAAGGCCAGGCCCTCGGAGAGACCCAGTACTTC	CASSPQGQALGETQYF
NA	few	TRBV24-1	TRBJ2-3	TGTGCCACCAGTGAAACCGCGGGTCCAGATACGCAGTATTTT	CATSETAGPDTQYF
NA	NA	TRBV4-3	TRBJ2-5	TGCGCCAGCAGCCAGTTCAGTCACGGAATCCAAGAGACCCAGTACTTC	CASSQFSHGIQETQYF
TRBD1	NA	TRBV20-1	TRBJ1-2	TGCAGTGCTAGAGTAGCCAGGGGGAGAGGCTACACCTTC	CSARVARGRGYTF
NA	few	TRBV28	TRBJ1-1	TGTGCCAGCAGTACCACGGGAAGGACTGAAGCTTTCTTT	CASSTTGRTEAFF
NA	NA	TRBV19	TRBJ1-4	TGTGCCAGTAGTATAGCCGGGACACCGAATGAAAAACTGTTTTTT	CASSIAGTPNEKLFF
NA	many	TRBV28	TRBJ1-6	TGTGCCAGCAGTGAAGTCTCTAACTCACCCCTCCACTTT	CASSEVSNSPLHF
TRBD2	few	TRBV9	TRBJ2-3	TGTGCCAGCAGCGTAGGTGGGACTAGCGGGGGGTACGGAGATACGCAGTATTTT	CASSVGGTSGGYGDTQYF
NA	NA	TRBV20-1	TRBJ2-4	TGCAGTGCTGGGGAAGGACCGGGCGTCCGTTACTCGTCCAAAAACATTCAGTACTTC	CSAGEGPGVRYSSKNIQYF
NA	few	TRBV28	TRBJ2-3	TGTGCCAGCAGTTTTCGGTTGTCAGATACGCAGTATTTT	CASSFRLSDTQYF
NA	few	TRBV28	TRBJ1-5	TGTGCCAGCAGCCTGACCGATAGCAATCAGCCCCAGCATTTT	CASSLTDSNQPQHF
NA	few	TRBV4-1	TRBJ1-2	TGCGCCAGCAGCCAGGACTCTTACAACTATGGCTACACCTTC	CASSQDSYNYGYTF
NA	NA	TRBV25-1	TRBJ2-7	TGTGCCAGCAGTGAATACTACGAGCAGTACTTC	CASSEYYEQYF
NA	NA	TRBV28	TRBJ2-2	TGTGCCAGCAGTTGGGGGGCCGACACCGGGGAGCTGTTTTTT	CASSWGADTGELFF
NA	few	TRBV6-2/TRBV6-3	TRBJ2-1	TGTGCCAGCAGTTACGGGGGGGCAATCAATGAGCAGTTCTTC	CASSYGGAINEQFF
NA	NA	TRBV18	TRBJ1-1	TGTGCCAGTCTAGGGGGACCCAACACTGAAGCTTTCTTT	CASLGGPNTEAFF
NA	few	TRBV10-3	TRBJ2-3	TGTGCCATCAGTGCCGAAAGCTTAATTAGCACAGATACGCAGTATTTT	CAISAESLISTDTQYF
NA	NA	TRBV28	TRBJ1-5	TGTGCCAGCAGCCTTACCCACGCCGTCAATCAGCCCCAGCATTTT	CASSLTHAVNQPQHF
NA	many	TRBV6-2/TRBV6-3	TRBJ1-2	TGTGCCAGCAATCCGGGACAAGGAGGAGGCTACACCTTC	CASNPGQGGGYTF
NA	few	TRBV20-1	TRBJ2-1	TGCAGTGCTGTTTTAGTGCCGGAGCAGTTCTTC	CSAVLVPEQFF
TRBD2	few	TRBV7-2	TRBJ2-1	TGTGCCAGCAGTCTCATAGCGGGGGCCCCTCGAGTTGAGCAGTTCTTC	CASSLIAGAPRVEQFF
NA	NA	TRBV4-1	TRBJ2-2	TGCGCCAGCAGCCAAGTGAACCTAGTGAACACCGGGGAGCTGTTTTTT	CASSQVNLVNTGELFF
NA	few	TRBV10-3	TRBJ1-5	TGTGCCATCAGTGAGACCGTTAATCAGCCCCAGCATTTT	CAISETVNQPQHF
NA	NA	TRBV5-1	TRBJ2-7	TGCGCCAGCAGCCCCGGACCGGGGGACTACGAGCAGTACTTC	CASSPGPGDYEQYF
TRBD1	few	TRBV20-1	TRBJ1-4	TGCAGTGCTAGCGCCGGGACAGGGGATGAAAAACTGTTTTTT	CSASAGTGDEKLFF
NA	NA	TRBV3-1	TRBJ1-1	TGTGCCAGCAGCCAAGTTTCAGGGGCCTACATGAACACTGAAGCTTTCTTT	CASSQVSGAYMNTEAFF
TRBD1	few	TRBV4-3	TRBJ2-7	TGCGCCAGCAGCCACGGGACAGAGCGCTACGAGCAGTACTTC	CASSHGTERYEQYF
TRBD1	NA	TRBV6-2/TRBV6-3	TRBJ2-7	TGTGCCAGCAGAACAGGGGCTTCTGACTACGAGCAGTACTTC	CASRTGASDYEQYF
NA	many	TRBV21-1	TRBJ2-5	TGTGCCAGCAGCAAATCATTTGGCGGGAACCGAGGCAGGGACCAAGAGACCCAGTACTTC	CASSKSFGGNRGRDQETQYF
TRBD2	NA	TRBV18	TRBJ2-3	TGTGCCAGCTCACCCGGGACTAGCGGGACCGGCACAGATACGCAGTATTTT	CASSPGTSGTGTDTQYF
NA	few	TRBV11-1	TRBJ1-1	TGTGCCAGCAGCCCGCCGGGGCAAGCTTTCTTT	CASSPPGQAFF
TRBD2	NA	TRBV29-1	TRBJ2-3	TGCAGCGTTGATCGGCGGGGGGGCAGGGATACGCAGTATTTT	CSVDRRGGRDTQYF
TRBD1	NA	TRBV9	TRBJ2-1	TGTGCCAGCAGCGTAGGAGGGGGCTGGGGAGATGAGCAGTTCTTC	CASSVGGGWGDEQFF
NA	NA	TRBV2	TRBJ1-5	TGTGCCAGCAGTGATCTCGAGGATCAGCCCCAGCATTTT	CASSDLEDQPQHF
NA	NA	TRBV7-2	TRBJ1-5	TGTGCCAGCAGCTCCCTTTCAGTTAGCAATCAGCCCCAGCATTTT	CASSSLSVSNQPQHF
NA	NA	TRBV28	TRBJ1-5	TGTGCCAGCAGTTTATCCATCCCACGACAGCCCCAGCATTTT	CASSLSIPRQPQHF
NA	NA	TRBV28	TRBJ1-2	TGTGCCAGCAGTTTACCGGGGGGCTTCTTGGATGGCTACACCTTC	CASSLPGGFLDGYTF
TRBD1	few	TRBV7-3	TRBJ1-2	TGTGCCAGCAGCCTCAGGGGGAAGGATGGCTACACCTTC	CASSLRGKDGYTF
TRBD2	NA	TRBV20-1	TRBJ2-2	TGCAGTGTTGGGACTAGCGGGAGATCAACCGGGGAGCTGTTTTTT	CSVGTSGRSTGELFF
NA	NA	TRBV11-2	TRBJ2-1	TGTGCCAGCAGCCCGCGATTAAACAATGAGCAGTTCTTC	CASSPRLNNEQFF
NA	NA	TRBV20-1	TRBJ1-1	TGCAGTGCTAGAGCGGGCCAGAACACTGAAGCTTTCTTT	CSARAGQNTEAFF
NA	NA	TRBV19	TRBJ2-1	TGTGCCAGTAGTATAGATCATGTCCCGGATTTGCGTCCCAGGGGCAAATGGAATGAGCAGTTCTTC	CASSIDHVPDLRPRGKWNEQFF
TRBD2	NA	TRBV13	TRBJ2-7	TGTGCCAGCAGCTTAGCTCCGGGGGGGCAGCACGAGCAGTACTTC	CASSLAPGGQHEQYF
NA	NA	TRBV29-1	TRBJ1-2	TGCAGCGTTGAATCGGGCACGGGCTATGGCTACACCTTC	CSVESGTGYGYTF
NA	few	TRBV3-1	TRBJ2-5	TGTGCCAGCAGCCAAGTACGGGACTACCAAGAGACCCAGTACTTC	CASSQVRDYQETQYF
NA	NA	TRBV14	TRBJ2-1	TGTGCCGGAATAGCGGACTCCTACAATGAGCAGTTCTTC	CAGIADSYNEQFF
TRBD2	NA	TRBV10-1	TRBJ2-1	TGCGCCAGCAAAAAAGAGCGGGAGCGCACCATTTACAATGAGCAGTTCTTC	CASKKERERTIYNEQFF
NA	NA	TRBV2	TRBJ1-2	TGTGCCAGCATCGGATCCACTCCCTATGGCTACACCTTC	CASIGSTPYGYTF
NA	NA	TRBV7-3	TRBJ2-3	TGTGCCAGCAGCCTCGATTTAACAGATACGCAGTATTTT	CASSLDLTDTQYF
TRBD2	few	TRBV7-2	TRBJ2-3	TGTGCCAGCAGCCCGACTAGCGGGGGGGTAGATACGCAGTATTTT	CASSPTSGGVDTQYF
NA	few	TRBV4-2	TRBJ1-2	TGTGCCAGCAGCCAAGGATGGGGCATCTATGGCTACACCTTC	CASSQGWGIYGYTF